This T cell receptor (beta chain) was captured in a study of CD8 T cells in Susac syndrome. In blood CD8+ and CD4+ T cells, TCR beta underwent sequencing. FACS enriched CD8+ TEMRA cells, while bulk CD8+ and CD4+ were negatively isolated. Trimming cost V 0 bases and J 2 bases, with 11 bases left between them. This CDR3 spans 15 amino acids. Germline V gene data show CDR1 as SGHNT and CDR2 as YYREEE (reference sequence). RNA, at about 0.45 to 1 ug, was reverse transcribed with random hexamers. A single record per CDR3 protein comes from TCRdb applying MiXCR to the immunoSEQ multiplex PCR reads. The sample has approximately 120,000 distinct CDR3 sequences, around 90% seen once.

The clonotype was recovered from a human donor in good health. The chain recombines TRBV5-4 with TRBJ2-5; possibly TRBD2 for D (6 bases). Sequencing was performed on CD4+ T cells from PBMCs. The CDR3 DNA sequence: TGTGCCAGCAGCTTGGTCTGGCGGGGACAAGAGACCCAGTACTTC. It is translated as CASSLVWRGQETQYF.